What follows are 10 T cell receptor beta chains derived from one specimen sequenced in a study of CD8 T cells in ankylosing spondylitis. TCRdb re-called the 5' RACE reads with MiXCR, one entry per CDR3 protein. The sample contains roughly 150,000 distinct CDR3 sequences, roughly 6.6% of which appear only once. Sequencing was carried out using blood, either unsorted or a sorted T cell fraction (not recorded which). The receptors were sampled from a female donor with ankylosing spondylitis or in good health (not recorded which).

In this sample, this clonotype turned up many times. This rearrangement joins TRBV4-1 to TRBJ2-3, with 8 bases identical to TRBD1. V trimming: 3 bases; J trimming: 1 base; junction bases outside the gene matches: 9. Germline loops: CDR1 MGHRA, CDR2 YSYEKL. The CDR3 consists of 17 residues. The CDR3 sequence: CASSHTRDRRRTDTQYF. CDR3 in DNA: TGCGCCAGCAGCCATACAAGGGACAGGAGACGCACAGATACGCAGTATTTT.

This clonotype was detected many times. The chain combines TRBV12-3 or TRBV12-4 with TRBJ2-2, with 13 positions matching TRBD2. This CDR3 region has 18 residues. Trimming took 5 bases from V and 4 from J; bases not matched to a gene: 10. The CDR3: CASSATSGGTPFTGELFF. CDR3 nucleotides: TGTGCCAGCAGTGCGACTAGCGGGGGGACACCTTTCACCGGGGAGCTGTTTTTT.

There are many counts of this clonotype. The chain recombines TRBV9 with TRBJ2-5; possible D gene TRBD1, 5 bases. The V end lost 4 bases, the J end lost 4 bases, and 14 bases lay between the germline ends. CDR1 is SGDLS and CDR2 is YYNGEE in the germline V gene. This CDR3 has 14 amino acids. This CDR3 is CASSFSGGAETQYF. CDR3 in DNA: TGTGCCAGCAGCTTCTCCGGTGGGGCAGAGACCCAGTACTTC.

This clonotype was counted at least ten times. The genes are TRBV7-2 and TRBJ2-7, with 10 bases identical to TRBD1. V shed 3 bases, J shed 7 bases, and the junction held 3 bases outside the gene matches. This CDR3 has 13 residues. CDR1 SGHTA and CDR2 FQGNSA come from the germline V gene. CDR3 residues: CASSFDRGREQYF. The CDR3 DNA is TGTGCCAGCAGCTTTGACAGGGGGCGGGAGCAGTACTTC.

The chain recombines TRBV7-3 with TRBJ1-1; D remains unclear. The CDR3 runs 14 residues. V lost 1 base, J lost 1 base, and 7 bases lay in between. From germline, CDR1 is SGHTA and CDR2 FQGTGA. In DNA form, the CDR3 reads TGTGCCAGCAGCTTAAAACACGGGAACACTGAAGCTTTCTTT. Translated: CASSLKHGNTEAFF.

This clonotype was counted many times. The rearrangement links TRBV5-1 to TRBJ2-7; tentative D call: TRBD2 (6 bases). V gave up 0 bases and J gave up 0 bases, with 7 bases separating them. There are 14 residues in the CDR3. CDR1 SGHRS and CDR2 YFSETQ come from the germline V gene. The CDR3 loop reads CASSLDGSSYEQYF. As DNA, the CDR3 is TGCGCCAGCAGCTTGGACGGGAGCTCCTACGAGCAGTACTTC.

This chain links TRBV5-5 with TRBJ1-2; 7 bases fit TRBD1. Germline V gene sequence: CDR1 SGHKS, CDR2 YYEKEE (reference sequence). This CDR3 spans 17 amino acids. The J segment lost 4 bases and the V segment lost 2 bases, leaving 14 bases of the junction unmatched. The CDR3 nucleotides are TGTGCCAGCAGCTTAACGGTGACAGGGCAAGGTATCTATGGCTACACCTTC. This encodes CASSLTVTGQGIYGYTF.

This clonotype was detected many times. The chain recombines TRBV11-2 with TRBJ2-2; 8 bases line up with TRBD2. After removal of 5 bases from V and 5 bases from J, the junction contained 10 bases not matched to a gene. There are 16 residues in the CDR3. Germline CDR1 and CDR2: SGHAT and FQNNGV. Written as DNA, the CDR3 is TGTGCCAGCAGCACGGGTAGACTAGCGAGTACCGGGGAGCTGTTTTTT. Residues: CASSTGRLASTGELFF.

This clonotype showed up many times. The rearrangement joins TRBV5-1 to TRBJ1-1, with D perhaps TRBD1 (5 bases). This CDR3 has 15 amino acids. Germline V gives CDR1 SGHRS, CDR2 YFSETQ. V was cut by 4 bases and J by 1 base, with 14 bases left in between. CDR3 in DNA: TGCGCCAGCAGCCCGGTCGGGGGAGCGAACACTGAAGCTTTCTTT. Its translation is CASSPVGGANTEAFF.

This clonotype was observed many times. The chain is built from TRBV4-2 and TRBJ1-1; TRBD1 is a possible D gene (5 bases). This CDR3 comprises 14 residues. V lost 1 base and J 0 bases, leaving 6 bases between the germline ends. CDR1 and CDR2 from the germline V gene are LGHNA and YNFKEQ. The CDR3 nucleotides are TGTGCCAGCAGCCAAGGGGGCTTGAACACTGAAGCTTTCTTT. Encoded protein: CASSQGGLNTEAFF.